The rows below give T cell receptor beta chains drawn from one sample of a study of CD8 T cells in Susac syndrome. TCRdb passed the immunoSEQ multiplex PCR reads through MiXCR, listing each CDR3 protein once. The sample consists of 250,000 to 300,000 distinct CDR3 sequences, over 75% of them appearing once. Sample: CD8+ T cells from PBMCs. These receptors all stem from a human donor with multiple sclerosis. Each CDR3 is given without its conserved first and last residue.

TRBV5-1	TRBJ2-5	12	ASRLTSGGETQY
TRBV10-2	TRBJ2-1	15	ASRGPGSLSSYNEQF
TRBV7-2	TRBJ2-2	9	ASRNTGELF
TRBV6-2/TRBV6-3	TRBJ1-1	15	ASSYIKLGPSNTEAF
TRBV5-8	TRBJ2-5	11	ASSLAQGETQY
TRBV2	TRBJ2-7	13	ASSDPAGDGYEQY
TRBV6-5	TRBJ1-2	11	ASSYGGRDGYT
TRBV12-3/TRBV12-4	TRBJ2-7	12	ASSLGQNRYEQY
TRBV20-1	TRBJ2-5	14	SASVAASGGGETQY
TRBV19	TRBJ2-3	11	ASSYGAPATQY
TRBV4-3	TRBJ2-1	13	ASSQDRWLAGGPL
TRBV20-1	TRBJ2-7	14	SARDGRDSLTYEQY
TRBV29-1	TRBJ2-1	13	SVVPGTSYYNEQF
TRBV15	TRBJ2-1	15	ATSRGQTISSYNEQF
TRBV9	TRBJ2-7	12	ASSVAGGVYEQY
TRBV29-1	TRBJ1-2	12	SVEAPVIFSGYT
TRBV24-1	TRBJ2-3	14	ATSDPQARVTDTQY
TRBV5-1	TRBJ2-7	12	ASSIGTGGGEQY
TRBV24-1	TRBJ1-1	11	ATRAGESTEAF
TRBV4-1	TRBJ1-1	10	ASSPHNTEAF
TRBV20-1	TRBJ2-7	13	SARDFNGPLYEQY
TRBV27	TRBJ2-3	13	ASSLSLQGADTQY
TRBV3-1	TRBJ1-2	12	ASSQVYSGNGYT
TRBV6-1	TRBJ2-6	13	ASRPPDSGANVLT
TRBV5-1	TRBJ2-7	11	ASSAPPDYEQY
TRBV24-1	TRBJ2-3	12	ATSRAGETDTQY
TRBV5-6	TRBJ2-1	14	ASSLAGQSSYNEQF
TRBV7-2	TRBJ2-1	9	ASSLVGRLF
TRBV9	TRBJ2-3	15	ASSVAEQGVVGDTQY
TRBV15	TRBJ2-7	11	ATSRGRIYEQY
TRBV7-3	TRBJ2-7	12	ASSLGRSTREQY
TRBV29-1	TRBJ2-1	9	STCSTDEQF
TRBV13	TRBJ2-1	16	ASSSPGLAGVSYNEQF
TRBV7-9	TRBJ2-7	11	ASSSGRLYEQY
TRBV6-5	TRBJ1-2	12	ASSSLAGQGVYT
TRBV20-1	TRBJ2-3	13	SARAVSGSTDTQY
TRBV7-2	TRBJ2-3	14	AGSLGTAGTWDTQY
TRBV19	TRBJ2-3	11	ASSPRSLDTQY
TRBV20-1	TRBJ1-5	14	SAISTLQDSNQPQH
TRBV13	TRBJ2-7	11	ASSLGLWYEQY
TRBV9	TRBJ2-7	12	ASSVARTGYEQY
TRBV9	TRBJ2-3	13	ASSAIRAFTDTQY
TRBV5-4	TRBJ2-3	13	ASSLWYGTGDTQY
TRBV28	TRBJ2-1	15	ASSFPTTSGSYNEQF
TRBV27	TRBJ1-1	13	ASSVLGLMNTEAF
TRBV5-4	TRBJ1-1	11	ASRRVENTEAF
TRBV29-1	TRBJ2-1	10	SVEEYYNEQF
TRBV5-6	TRBJ2-5	12	ASNDLALGETQY
TRBV4-3	TRBJ2-6	13	ASSQGTARANVLT
TRBV9	TRBJ2-7	11	ASSGGNSYEQY
TRBV6-2/TRBV6-3	TRBJ1-5	13	ASSFRDGNNQPQH
TRBV27	TRBJ2-2	12	ASSLSDINGELF
TRBV28	TRBJ1-4	10	ASSSRNEKLF
TRBV28	TRBJ2-7	12	ASSLLAEDYEQY